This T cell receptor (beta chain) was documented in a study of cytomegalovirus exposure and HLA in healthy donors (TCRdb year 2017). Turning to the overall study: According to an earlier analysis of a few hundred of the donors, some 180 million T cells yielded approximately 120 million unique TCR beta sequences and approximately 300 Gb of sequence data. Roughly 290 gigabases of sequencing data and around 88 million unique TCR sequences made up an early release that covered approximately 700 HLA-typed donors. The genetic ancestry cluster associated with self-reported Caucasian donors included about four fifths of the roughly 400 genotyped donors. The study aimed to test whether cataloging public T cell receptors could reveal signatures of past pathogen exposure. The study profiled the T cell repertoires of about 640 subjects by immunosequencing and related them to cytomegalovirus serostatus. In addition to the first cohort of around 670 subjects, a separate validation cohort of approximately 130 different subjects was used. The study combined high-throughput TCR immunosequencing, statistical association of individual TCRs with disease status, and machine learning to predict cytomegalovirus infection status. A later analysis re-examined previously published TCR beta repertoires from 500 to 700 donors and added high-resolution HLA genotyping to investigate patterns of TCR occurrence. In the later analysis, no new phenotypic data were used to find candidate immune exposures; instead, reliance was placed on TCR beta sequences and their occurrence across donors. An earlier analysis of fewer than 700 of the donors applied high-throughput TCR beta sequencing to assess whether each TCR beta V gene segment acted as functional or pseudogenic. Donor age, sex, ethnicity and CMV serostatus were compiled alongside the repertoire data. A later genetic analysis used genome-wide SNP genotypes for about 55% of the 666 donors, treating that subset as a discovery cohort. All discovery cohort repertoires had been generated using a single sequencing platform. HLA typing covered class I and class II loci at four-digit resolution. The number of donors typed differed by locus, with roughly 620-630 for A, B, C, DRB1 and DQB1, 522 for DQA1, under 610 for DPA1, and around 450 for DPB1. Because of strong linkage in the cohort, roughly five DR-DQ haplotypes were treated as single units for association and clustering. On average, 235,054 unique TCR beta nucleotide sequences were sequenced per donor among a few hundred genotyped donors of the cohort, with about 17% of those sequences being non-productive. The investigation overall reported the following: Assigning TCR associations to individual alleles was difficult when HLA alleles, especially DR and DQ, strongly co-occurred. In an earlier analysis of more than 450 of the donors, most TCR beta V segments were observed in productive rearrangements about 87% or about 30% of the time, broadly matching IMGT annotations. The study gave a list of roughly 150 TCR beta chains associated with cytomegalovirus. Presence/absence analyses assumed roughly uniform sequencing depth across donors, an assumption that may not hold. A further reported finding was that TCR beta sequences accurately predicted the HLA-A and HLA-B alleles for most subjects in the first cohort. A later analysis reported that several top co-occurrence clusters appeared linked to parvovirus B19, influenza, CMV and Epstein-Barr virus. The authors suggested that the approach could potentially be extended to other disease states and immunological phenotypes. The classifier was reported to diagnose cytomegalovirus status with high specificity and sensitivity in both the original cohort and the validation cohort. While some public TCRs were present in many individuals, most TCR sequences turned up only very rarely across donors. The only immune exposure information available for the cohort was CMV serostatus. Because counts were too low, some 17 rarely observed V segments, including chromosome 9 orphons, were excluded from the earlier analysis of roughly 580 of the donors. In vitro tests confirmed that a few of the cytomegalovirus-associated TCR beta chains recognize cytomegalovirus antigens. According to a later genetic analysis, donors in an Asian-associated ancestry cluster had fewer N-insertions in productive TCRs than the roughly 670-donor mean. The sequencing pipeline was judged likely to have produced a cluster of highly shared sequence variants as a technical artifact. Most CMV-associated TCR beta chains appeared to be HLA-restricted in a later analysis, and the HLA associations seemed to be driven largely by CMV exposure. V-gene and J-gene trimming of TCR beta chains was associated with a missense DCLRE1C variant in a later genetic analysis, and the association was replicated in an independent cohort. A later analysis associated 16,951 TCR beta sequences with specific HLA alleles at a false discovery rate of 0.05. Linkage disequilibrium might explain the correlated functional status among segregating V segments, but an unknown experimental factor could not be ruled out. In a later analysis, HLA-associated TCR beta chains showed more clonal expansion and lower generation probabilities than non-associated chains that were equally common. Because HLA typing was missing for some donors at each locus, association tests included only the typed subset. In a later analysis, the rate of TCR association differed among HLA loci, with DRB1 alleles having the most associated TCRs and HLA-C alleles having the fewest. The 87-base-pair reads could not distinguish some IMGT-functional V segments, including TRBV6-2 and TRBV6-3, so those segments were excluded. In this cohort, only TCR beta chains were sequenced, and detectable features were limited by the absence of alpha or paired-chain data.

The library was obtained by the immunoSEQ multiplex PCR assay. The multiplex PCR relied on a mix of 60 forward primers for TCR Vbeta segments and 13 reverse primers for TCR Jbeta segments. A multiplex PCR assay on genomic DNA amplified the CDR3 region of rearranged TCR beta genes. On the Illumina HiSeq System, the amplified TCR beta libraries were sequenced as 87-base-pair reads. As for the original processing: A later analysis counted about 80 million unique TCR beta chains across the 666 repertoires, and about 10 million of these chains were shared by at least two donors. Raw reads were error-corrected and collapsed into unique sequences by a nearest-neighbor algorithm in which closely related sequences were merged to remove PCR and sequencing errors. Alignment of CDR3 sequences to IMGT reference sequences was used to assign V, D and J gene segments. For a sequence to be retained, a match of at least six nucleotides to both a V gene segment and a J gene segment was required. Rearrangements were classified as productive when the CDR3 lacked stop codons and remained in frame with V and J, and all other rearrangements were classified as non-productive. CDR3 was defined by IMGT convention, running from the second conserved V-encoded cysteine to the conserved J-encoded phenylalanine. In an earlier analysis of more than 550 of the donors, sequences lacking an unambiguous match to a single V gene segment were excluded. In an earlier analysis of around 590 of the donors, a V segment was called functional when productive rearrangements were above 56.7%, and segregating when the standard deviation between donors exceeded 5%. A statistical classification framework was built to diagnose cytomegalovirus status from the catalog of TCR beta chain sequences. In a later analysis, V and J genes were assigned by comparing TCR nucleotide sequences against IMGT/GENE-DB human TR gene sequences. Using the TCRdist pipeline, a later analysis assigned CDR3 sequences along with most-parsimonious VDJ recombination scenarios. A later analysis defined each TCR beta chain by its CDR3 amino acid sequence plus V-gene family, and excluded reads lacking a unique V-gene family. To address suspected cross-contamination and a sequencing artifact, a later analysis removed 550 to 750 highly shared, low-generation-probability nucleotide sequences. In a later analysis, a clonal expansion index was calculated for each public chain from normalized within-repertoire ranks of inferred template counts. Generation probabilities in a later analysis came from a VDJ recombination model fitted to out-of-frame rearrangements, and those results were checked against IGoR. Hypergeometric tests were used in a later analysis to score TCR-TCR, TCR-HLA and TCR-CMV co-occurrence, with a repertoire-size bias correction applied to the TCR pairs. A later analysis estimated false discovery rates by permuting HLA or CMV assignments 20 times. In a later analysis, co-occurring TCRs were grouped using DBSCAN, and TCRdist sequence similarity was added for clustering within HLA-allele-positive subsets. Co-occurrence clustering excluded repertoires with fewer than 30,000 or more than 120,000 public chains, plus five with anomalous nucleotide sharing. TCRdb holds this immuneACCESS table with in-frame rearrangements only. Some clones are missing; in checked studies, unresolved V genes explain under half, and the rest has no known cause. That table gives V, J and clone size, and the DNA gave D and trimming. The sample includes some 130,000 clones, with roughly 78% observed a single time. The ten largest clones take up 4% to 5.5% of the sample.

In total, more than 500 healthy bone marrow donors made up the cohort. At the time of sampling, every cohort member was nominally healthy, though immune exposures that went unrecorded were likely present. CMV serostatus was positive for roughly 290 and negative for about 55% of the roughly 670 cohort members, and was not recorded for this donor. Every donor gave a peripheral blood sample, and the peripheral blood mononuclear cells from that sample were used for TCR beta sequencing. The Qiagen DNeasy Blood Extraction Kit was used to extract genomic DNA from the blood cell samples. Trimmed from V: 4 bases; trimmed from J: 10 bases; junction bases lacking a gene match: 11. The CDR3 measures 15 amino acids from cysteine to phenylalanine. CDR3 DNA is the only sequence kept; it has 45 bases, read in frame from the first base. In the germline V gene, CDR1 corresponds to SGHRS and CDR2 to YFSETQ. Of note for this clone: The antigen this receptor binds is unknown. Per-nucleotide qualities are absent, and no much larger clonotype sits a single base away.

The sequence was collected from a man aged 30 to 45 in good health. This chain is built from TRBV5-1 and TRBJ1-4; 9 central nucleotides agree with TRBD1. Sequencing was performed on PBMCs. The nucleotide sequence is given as TGCGCCAGCAGCAGCGAGGACAGGGGCCTGGGAAAACTGTTTTTT. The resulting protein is CASSSEDRGLGKLFF.